This is a list of T cell receptor beta chains from one sample in a study of T cells in Graves' hyperthyroidism and ophthalmopathy. TCRdb redid the calling of the multiplex PCR reads with MiXCR, one entry per CDR3 protein. The repertoire holds about 610,000 distinct CDR3 sequences, with more than 15% as singletons. Source material: blood. These TCRs come from a woman between 40 and 55 years old with Graves' ophthalmopathy. The CDR3 runs from the conserved cysteine through the conserved F or W. Fields, in order: V gene, J gene, D gene, clone size, CDR3 protein, CDR3 DNA. The D gene is left open where the match is weak. The listing skips clone size in some rows; elsewhere it reads once, few, many or a size class.

TRBV5-1	TRBJ2-7	TRBD1	many	CASSTGTGGYEQYF	TGTGCCAGCAGTACCGGGACAGGGGGCTACGAGCAGTACTTC
TRBV5-1	TRBJ2-5	.	.	CASSAYRGGETQYF	TGCGCCAGCAGCGCCTACAGGGGAGGGGAGACCCAGTACTTC
TRBV7-8	TRBJ1-4	.	many	CASSSSTTNEKLFF	TGTGCCAGCAGCTCTAGTACAACTAATGAAAAACTGTTTTTT
TRBV5-1	TRBJ2-1	.	many	CASSYSQGDEQFF	TGCGCCAGCAGCTACTCCCAGGGTGATGAGCAGTTCTTC
TRBV29-1	TRBJ2-3	.	few	CSVAGFSNTDTQYF	TGCAGCGTCGCGGGATTTTCTAACACAGATACGCAGTATTTT
TRBV18	TRBJ2-1	.	.	CASSLSTPVTTMGNNEQFF	TGTGCCAGCTCTCTTTCCACGCCGGTAACAACAATGGGGAACAATGAGCAGTTCTTC
TRBV18	TRBJ1-1	TRBD1	many	CASSPDRPGDTEAFF	TGTGCCAGCTCACCGGACAGGCCTGGGGACACTGAAGCTTTCTTT
TRBV29-1	TRBJ1-2	.	few	CSGPKALTAGYTF	TGCAGCGGGCCAAAAGCGCTGACAGCTGGCTACACCTTC
TRBV5-1	TRBJ1-2	.	many	CASSLEGYGYTF	TGTGCCAGCAGCTTAGAGGGATATGGCTACACCTTC
TRBV20-1	TRBJ2-3	.	many	CSARDLPHTDTQYF	TGCAGTGCTAGAGATCTCCCTCACACAGATACGCAGTATTTT
TRBV2	TRBJ1-2	.	many	CASSGGFGYTF	TGTGCCAGCAGTGGGGGCTTTGGCTACACCTTC
TRBV3-1	TRBJ2-1	TRBD2	.	CASSQGNFKARLAKYNEQFF	TGTGCCAGCAGCCAAGGGAACTTTAAAGCGAGACTAGCGAAGTACAATGAGCAGTTCTTC
TRBV20-1	TRBJ2-7	TRBD2	.	CSARGSEAGGFDEQYF	TGCAGTGCTAGAGGTTCGGAAGCGGGAGGTTTCGACGAGCAGTACTTC
TRBV7-2	TRBJ2-5	.	.	CASSPAVLVETQYF	TGTGCCAGCAGCCCAGCGGTCCTGGTGGAGACCCAGTACTTC
TRBV10-3	TRBJ1-1	.	.	CAISEGGRGTEAFF	TGTGCCATCAGTGAGGGGGGCAGGGGCACTGAAGCTTTCTTT
TRBV27	TRBJ1-3	TRBD1	few	CASSPDRRGNTIYF	TGTGCCAGCAGTCCGGACAGGCGAGGAAACACCATATATTTT
TRBV14	TRBJ1-5	TRBD1	.	CASSQDRGQGRQPQHF	TGTGCCAGCAGCCAAGATCGTGGACAGGGAAGACAGCCCCAGCATTTT
TRBV20-1	TRBJ2-7	TRBD2	.	CSARSREGPSSHYEQYF	TGCAGTGCTAGATCTAGGGAGGGTCCCTCTTCCCACTACGAGCAGTACTTC
TRBV6-1	TRBJ2-3	TRBD2	few	CASGTRRGTQYF	TGTGCCAGCGGGACTAGGCGCGGTACGCAGTATTTT
TRBV4-1	TRBJ1-5	.	many	CASSQSVVEPQHF	TGCGCCAGCAGCCAAAGTGTCGTTGAGCCCCAGCATTTT
TRBV28	TRBJ2-1	TRBD2	.	CASSRESRQFF	TGTGCCAGCTCGCGGGAGTCCAGGCAGTTCTTC
TRBV30	TRBJ2-1	TRBD1	few	CAWSRTGSSNEQFF	TGTGCCTGGAGTAGGACAGGGTCCTCCAATGAGCAGTTCTTC
TRBV7-9	TRBJ2-1	.	many	CASSLEGGVVYNEQFF	TGTGCCAGCAGCTTAGAAGGAGGGGTCGTCTACAATGAGCAGTTCTTC